The clone carrying this T cell receptor (beta chain) was counted between two and nine times. The antigen is undetermined. The conserved phenylalanine or tryptophan is not found at the CDR3 terminus, so this likely reflects a read error. The DNA is left out, because the CDR3 cannot be placed on it with certainty; the CDR3 is given as TCRdb lists it. The CDR3 comprises 9 residues, both ends counted. The germline V gene has CDR1 SEHNR and CDR2 FQNEAQ (reference sequence). This record comes from a study of shared clonotypes between healthy human individuals. About the study: Used for every donor were three CD4 naive, three CD4 memory, two CD8 naive and one CD8 memory plate. The study, taken as a whole, reports: Represented diversity (both genetic and exposure-history) was limited by the small number of donors. Naive CD4 clonotype sharing across several donors was about 5%. The sole specimen, blood, was sampled, and tissue repertoires likely differ.

Generated by immunoSEQ multiplex PCR, the TCRdb table keeps only in-frame clones and is missing some. The sample records millions of clones, over 85% being singletons. Positively selected for CCR7, the CD45RO-negative cells used as naive CD8 cells excluded terminally differentiated effector memory CD45RA+ cells. Sequenced sample: naive CD8+ T cells sorted from blood. The TCR originated in a man aged 18 to 30 in good health. This sequence joins TRBV7-9 and TRBJ1-2; TRBD1, as called in the table, went unchecked against the DNA. The CDR3 sequence is CASSLGHID.